These 25 T cell receptor beta chains were sequenced from one sample in a study of blood T cell repertoires in COVID-19. The protocol was immunoSEQ multiplex PCR, while the TCRdb copy is restricted to in-frame clones and leaves out a portion. The sample includes some 150,000 clones, approximately 88% of them seen just once. Sequenced: peripheral blood. The receptors stem from a man in his 70s with acute or convalescent COVID-19.

The V and J genes are TRBV25-1 and TRBJ2-1, with a tentative D call TRBD1 (6 bases). The CDR3 is 14 amino acids. Germline V lookup: CDR1 MGHDK, CDR2 SYGVNS. V was trimmed by 4 bases and J by 2 bases, leaving 9 bases between them. CDR3 amino acids: CASSVTGTYNEQFF. CDR3 bases: TGTGCCAGCAGTGTGACAGGTACCTACAATGAGCAGTTCTTC.

The CDR3 protein is CASSQGAGGFFQPQHF. CDR3 DNA: TGTGCCAGCAGCCAAGGGGCAGGGGGGTTTTTTCAGCCCCAGCATTTT. The V and J genes are TRBV3-1 (or the pseudogene TRBV3-2) and TRBJ1-5, with 7 bases that match TRBD1. V shed 1 base and J 6 bases; nucleotides not matched to a gene: 9. This CDR3 region has 16 residues. Germline CDR1 is LGHDT and CDR2 is YNNKEL (reference sequence).

The chain carries TRBV2 and TRBJ2-7; a possible D gene is TRBD1 (5 bases). Trimming left V 8 bases short and J 4 bases short, with 18 bases between. CDR1 SNHLY and CDR2 FYNNEI come from the germline V gene. This CDR3 is built from 14 residues. The CDR3 sequence: CASSRNQGGYEQYF. In DNA, the CDR3 is TGTGCCAGCTCCCGGAACCAGGGTGGTTACGAGCAGTACTTC.

The gene calls are TRBV6-1 and TRBJ2-6; D is possibly TRBD1 (5 bases). Germline V gene data show CDR1 as MNHNS and CDR2 as SASEGT. CDR3 size: 17 residues. The V end was cut by 0 bases, the J end by 3 bases, with 12 bases between. CDR3: CASSEAVRGIGANVLTF. The DNA for the CDR3 is TGTGCCAGCAGTGAAGCGGTAAGGGGCATTGGGGCCAACGTCCTGACTTTC.

The chain joins TRBV2 to TRBJ2-7; 9 bases agree with TRBD1. Germline-derived CDR1 and CDR2 are SNHLY and FYNNEI. V was clipped by 6 bases and J by 0 bases; unmatched bases: 6. The CDR3 runs 15 residues. The CDR3 reads CASSGGTGLSYEQYF. CDR3 sequence (DNA): TGTGCCAGCAGCGGGGGGACAGGGCTCTCCTACGAGCAGTACTTC.

This chain connects TRBV7-9 to TRBJ2-2; D is unclear. Germline CDR1 is SEHNR and CDR2 is FQNEAQ (reference sequence). V was pared by 4 bases and J by 3 bases, with 3 bases between. The CDR3 contains 12 residues. The CDR3 reads CASSSYTGELFF. CDR3 DNA sequence: TGTGCCAGCAGCTCTTACACCGGGGAGCTGTTTTTT. Based on the CDR3 plus reference TRBV7-9 and TRBJ2-2, the full variable domain is DTGVSQNPRHKITKRGQNVTFRCDPISEHNRLYWYRQTLGQGPEFLTYFQNEAQLEKSRLLSDRFSAERPKGSFSTLEIQRTEQGDSAMYLCASSSYTGELFFGEGSRLTVL.

This chain links TRBV9 with TRBJ1-5, with a tentative D call TRBD1 (6 bases). The CDR3 is 15 amino acids. V was cut by 3 bases and J by 3 bases, with 13 bases left in between. Germline CDR1 reads SGDLS; CDR2 reads YYNGEE. The CDR3 sequence is CASSARGADNQPQHF. As DNA, the CDR3 is TGTGCCAGCAGCGCGCGGGGGGCCGACAATCAGCCCCAGCATTTT. Drawing the rest from reference TRBV9 and TRBJ1-5, the complete variable domain is DSGVTQTPKHLITATGQRVTLRCSPRSGDLSVYWYQQSLDQGLQFLIQYYNGEERAKGNILERFSAQQFPDLHSELNLSSLELGDSALYFCASSARGADNQPQHFGDGTRLSIL.

The V call is TRBV7-9, the J call TRBJ2-5; D remains unclear. This CDR3 contains 13 residues. CDR1 and CDR2 from the germline V gene are SEHNR and FQNEAQ (reference sequence). The V and J ends lost 4 bases and 4 bases respectively, with 10 bases between them. The CDR3 protein is CASSSPGLETQYF. Here the CDR3 DNA reads TGTGCCAGCAGCTCCCCCGGGTTAGAGACCCAGTACTTC.

The V call is TRBV18, the J call TRBJ1-6; possible D gene TRBD1, 6 bases. The CDR3 is made up of 13 amino acids. Trimming left V 4 bases short and J 8 bases short, with 9 bases between. From germline, CDR1 is KGHSH and CDR2 LQKENI. The CDR3 DNA sequence: TGTGCCAGCTCACGGGACAAGGATTCACCCCTCCACTTT. As protein: CASSRDKDSPLHF. Filled out from reference TRBV18 and TRBJ1-6, the complete variable domain reads NAGVMQNPRHLVRRRGQEARLRCSPMKGHSHVYWYRQLPEEGLKFMVYLQKENIIDESGMPKERFSAEFPKEGPSILRIQQVVRGDSAAYFCASSRDKDSPLHFGNGTRLTVT.

This chain connects TRBV19 to TRBJ1-4; unclear D gene. CDR3 length: 15 amino acids. V was pared by 1 base and J by 8 bases, with 14 bases between. Germline V lookup: CDR1 LNHDA, CDR2 SQIVND (reference sequence). CDR3 sequence (DNA): TGTGCCAGTAGTATAGCCCCCGGGATTCGGGAAAAACTGTTTTTT. Translating it yields CASSIAPGIREKLFF.

As to this clone: Other DNA sequences in the sample encode the same CDR3. J is TRBJ2-2 and V is TRBV11-2; tentative D call: TRBD2 (5 bases). Germline V gene sequence: CDR1 SGHAT, CDR2 FQNNGV. CDR3 size: 14 residues. The ends were cut back, 8 bases at V and 2 bases at J, with 12 bases in the middle. The CDR3 nucleotides are TGTGCCAGCTCCCGCCGGGGTAACACCGGGGAGCTGTTTTTT. Amino acid sequence: CASSRRGNTGELFF.

The chain links TRBV24-1 to TRBJ1-5; 7 bases agree with TRBD1. The germline gives CDR1 KGHDR, CDR2 SFDVKD. CDR3 length: 12 amino acids. The V and J ends lost 10 bases and 5 bases, in that order; junction bases with no gene match: 4. CDR3 DNA sequence: TGTGCCACAGGGGGCTACGATCAGCCCCAGCATTTT. It encodes CATGGYDQPQHF.

This chain joins TRBV7-2 and TRBJ1-3; D is undetermined. V was pared by 2 bases and J by 0 bases, with 8 bases between. CDR3 size: 15 residues. Germline V lookup: CDR1 SGHTA, CDR2 FQGNSA. The CDR3 sequence is CASSLNALSGNTIYF. For the CDR3, the DNA is TGTGCCAGCAGCTTAAACGCACTCTCTGGAAACACCATATATTTT.

This rearrangement joins TRBV3-1 (or the pseudogene TRBV3-2) to TRBJ1-2, with 7 nucleotides matching TRBD1. Germline trimming cut 4 bases from V and 2 bases from J; bases unmatched to any gene: 1. The CDR3 covers 13 residues. CDR1 is LGHDT, CDR2 YNNKEL, per germline (reference sequence). CDR3 bases: TGTGCCAGCAGCCCACAGGGGAACTATGGCTACACCTTC. Encoded protein: CASSPQGNYGYTF.

The V and J genes are TRBV5-4 and TRBJ2-1; D gene unclear. Germline loops: CDR1 SGHNT, CDR2 YYREEE (reference sequence). The CDR3 spans 13 residues. Between the trimmed V and J ends, which lost 4 bases and 6 bases, there was a span of 11 bases. This CDR3 reads CASSASRSNEQFF. CDR3 sequence (DNA): TGTGCCAGCAGCGCGAGCCGGAGCAATGAGCAGTTCTTC.

This chain connects TRBV11-2 to TRBJ1-2, with TRBD1 matching over 7 bases. The germline CDR1 and CDR2 sequences are SGHAT and FQNNGV. The CDR3 contains 15 residues. Germline trimming cut 5 bases from V and 8 bases from J; bases unmatched to any gene: 14. The DNA of the CDR3 is TGTGCCAGCAGCCCTTTGGACAGGATCGGGCTCGGCTACACCTTC. It translates to CASSPLDRIGLGYTF.

The chain recombines TRBV29-1 with TRBJ2-1; tentative D call: TRBD2 (7 bases). The CDR3 spans 14 residues. Germline-derived CDR1 and CDR2 are SQVTM and ANQGSEA. The V and J ends lost 6 bases and 6 bases respectively, with 18 bases between them. Here the CDR3 reads CSVREGGRRNEQFF. The CDR3 region has the DNA TGCAGCGTCCGTGAGGGGGGGCGGCGCAATGAGCAGTTCTTC.

The chain carries TRBV29-1 and TRBJ1-2; 10 positions agree with TRBD1. This CDR3 contains 15 residues. In germline, CDR1 is SQVTM, CDR2 ANQGSEA. V shed 4 bases and J 8 bases; nucleotides not matched to a gene: 13. The DNA of the CDR3 is TGCAGCGTTGTTCCGGCATCCAGACAGGGGGCGGGCTACACCTTC. As protein: CSVVPASRQGAGYTF.

This chain links TRBV12-2 with TRBJ1-2; the table calls TRBD1, which could not be checked here. TRBV12-2 is a documented pseudogene. This CDR3 region has 11 residues. DNA for the CDR3: TGTGCAAGCCGCCCAAGGGGGGGCTACACCTTC. Its protein is CASRPRGGYTF.

The rearrangement uses TRBV25-1 and TRBJ1-4, with D tentatively TRBD1 (6 bases). This CDR3 comprises 14 residues. The V end lost 4 bases, the J end lost 11 bases, and 17 bases lay between the germline ends. CDR1 and CDR2 (germline): MGHDK, SYGVNS. The CDR3 reads CASSANLDSGKLFF. Here the CDR3 DNA reads TGTGCCAGCAGTGCAAACCTGGACAGTGGGAAACTGTTTTTT.

The genes are TRBV7-9 and TRBJ2-7, with a weak D call TRBD2 (6 bases). Germline CDR1 reads SEHNR; CDR2 reads FQNEAQ (reference sequence). This CDR3 contains 16 residues. Trimming cost V 7 bases and J 1 base, with 20 bases left between them. DNA for the CDR3: TGTGCCAGCAAAAGGAGGGGCCAGGACGGTTCCTACGAGCAGTACTTC. It specifies CASKRRGQDGSYEQYF.

The chain is built from TRBV5-1 and TRBJ2-5; D gene uncertain. V dropped 10 bases and J dropped 2 bases, with 3 bases sitting between them. Germline loops: CDR1 SGHRS, CDR2 YFSETQ. The CDR3 is made up of 9 amino acids. CDR3 sequence: CAPQETQYF. The CDR3 region has the DNA TGCGCCCCGCAAGAGACCCAGTACTTC.

This sequence joins TRBV2 and TRBJ2-7; 8 bases match TRBD1. Germline CDR1 and CDR2: SNHLY and FYNNEI. The junction had 6 bases not matched to a gene; V was cut back by 7 bases and J by 1 base. CDR3 size: 14 residues. The chain's CDR3 is CASNGQGMSYEQYF. For the CDR3, the DNA is TGTGCCAGCAATGGACAGGGTATGTCCTACGAGCAGTACTTC.

The chain recombines TRBV5-4 with TRBJ2-7, with 7 bases fitting TRBD1. Germline V CDR1 and CDR2: SGHNT, YYREEE (reference sequence). This CDR3 is built from 13 residues. V gave up 4 bases and J gave up 2 bases; unmatched junction bases: 3. In nucleotides, the CDR3 is TGTGCCAGCAGCATGGGGACAGCCTACGAGCAGTACTTC. Its translation is CASSMGTAYEQYF.

The V gene is TRBV6-5, the J gene TRBJ2-3, with 7 bases aligning to TRBD1. V lost 1 base and J lost 1; bases outside the gene matches: 5. Germline values: CDR1 MNHEY, CDR2 SVGAGI. The CDR3 extends over 16 amino acids. The CDR3: CASSYFRQGRTDTQYF. The CDR3 DNA sequence: TGTGCCAGCAGTTACTTCAGACAGGGTCGCACAGATACGCAGTATTTT.